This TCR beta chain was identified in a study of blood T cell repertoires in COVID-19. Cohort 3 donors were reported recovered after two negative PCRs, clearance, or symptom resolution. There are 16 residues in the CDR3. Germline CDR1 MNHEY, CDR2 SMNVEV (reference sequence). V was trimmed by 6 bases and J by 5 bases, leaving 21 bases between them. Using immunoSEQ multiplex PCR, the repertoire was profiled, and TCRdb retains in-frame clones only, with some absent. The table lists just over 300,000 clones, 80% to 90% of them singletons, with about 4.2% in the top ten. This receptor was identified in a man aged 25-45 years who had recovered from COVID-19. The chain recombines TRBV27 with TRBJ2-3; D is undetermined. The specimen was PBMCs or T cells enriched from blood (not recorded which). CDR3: CASSHYRTTALDTQYF. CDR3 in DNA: TGTGCCAGCAGCCATTATAGAACCACAGCTTTAGATACGCAGTATTTT.